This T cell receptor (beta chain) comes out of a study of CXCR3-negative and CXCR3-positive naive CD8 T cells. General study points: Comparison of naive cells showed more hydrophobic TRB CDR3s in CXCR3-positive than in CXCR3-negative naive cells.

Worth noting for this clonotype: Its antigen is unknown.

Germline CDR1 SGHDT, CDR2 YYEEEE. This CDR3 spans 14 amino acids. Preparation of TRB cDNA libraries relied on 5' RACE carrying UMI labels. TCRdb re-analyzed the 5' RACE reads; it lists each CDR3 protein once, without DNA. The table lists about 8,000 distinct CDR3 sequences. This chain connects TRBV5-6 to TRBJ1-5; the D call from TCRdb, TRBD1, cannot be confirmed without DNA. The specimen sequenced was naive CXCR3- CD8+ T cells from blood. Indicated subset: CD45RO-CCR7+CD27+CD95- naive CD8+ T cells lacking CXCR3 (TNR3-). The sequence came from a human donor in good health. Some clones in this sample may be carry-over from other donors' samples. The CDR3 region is CASSFGSGTQPQHF. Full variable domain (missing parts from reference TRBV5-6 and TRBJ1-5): DAGVTQSPTHLIKTRGQQVTLRCSPKSGHDTVSWYQQALGQGPQFIFQYYEEEERQRGNFPDRFSGHQFPNYSSELNVNALLLGDSALYLCASSFGSGTQPQHFGDGTRLSIL.